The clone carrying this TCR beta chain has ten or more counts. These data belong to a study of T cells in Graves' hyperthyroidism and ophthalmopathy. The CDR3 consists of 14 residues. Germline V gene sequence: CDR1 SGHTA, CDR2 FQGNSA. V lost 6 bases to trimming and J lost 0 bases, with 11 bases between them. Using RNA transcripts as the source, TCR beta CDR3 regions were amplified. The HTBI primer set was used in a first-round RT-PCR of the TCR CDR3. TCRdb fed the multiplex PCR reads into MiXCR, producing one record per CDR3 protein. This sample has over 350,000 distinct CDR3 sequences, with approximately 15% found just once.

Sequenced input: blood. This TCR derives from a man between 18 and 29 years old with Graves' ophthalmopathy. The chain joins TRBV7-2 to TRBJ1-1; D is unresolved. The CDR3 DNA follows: TGTGCCAGCAGTTTGTACAGCATGAACACTGAAGCTTTCTTT. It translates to CASSLYSMNTEAFF.